This T cell receptor (beta chain) was captured by sequencing in a study of blood T cells in healthy people across ages. The CDR3 spans 15 residues. Germline V gene lookup returns CDR1 MRHNA and CDR2 SNTAGT. The V end lost 6 bases, the J end lost 4 bases, and 18 bases lay between the germline ends. Concerning this clonotype: Antigen: not known.

Combining a sample-barcoded 5' primer with a J-beta primer mix, a second PCR ran for 7 to 11 cycles. Via MiXCR, TCRdb re-called the 5' RACE reads, giving one row per CDR3 protein. The repertoire holds approximately 400,000 distinct CDR3 sequences, over 45% seen once, with 45% to 60% in the top ten. Study-level points and caveats: The percentage of naive T cells correlated strongly with TCR beta diversity. Fewer expanded clones and more diversity marked long-lived versus aged donors.

Material for sequencing was blood. This chain uses TRBV6-4 with TRBJ1-2; a weak D match, TRBD1 (6 bases). This receptor was identified in a man in his 60s in good health. CDR3 coding DNA: TGTGCCAGCAGGAACCGAGGGGGGCAAGTCTATGGCTACACCTTC. Its protein is CASRNRGGQVYGYTF.